Listed here is a single T cell receptor beta chain. Its antigen is still unknown. This sample was taken from a study of shared clonotypes between healthy human individuals. Every unsorted PBMC PCR replicate was loaded with about 300 ng DNA, roughly 32,000 T cell genomes. The sequenced material, unsorted PBMC DNA, was run on ten immunoSEQ deep assay plates. Sequencing was performed with immunoSEQ multiplex PCR; in TCRdb, only in-frame clones are kept and a portion is missing. The data show 450,000 to 600,000 clones, about four fifths seen once. The CDR3 has 14 amino acids. Trimming cost V 6 bases and J 0 bases, with 12 bases left between them. The germline CDR1 and CDR2 sequences are SNHLY and FYNNEI. General study points: Sequencing depth was predicted to influence how clonotypes are shared among donors.

The study used 83 million or so PBMCs per unsorted sample for genomic DNA. The sequenced sample consisted of PBMCs. The chain joins TRBV2 to TRBJ2-7; D unclear. The TCR comes from a middle-aged woman in good health. Some clones in this sample may be carry-over from other donors' samples. The CDR3 loop is CASRGPRSSYEQYF. CDR3 nucleotide sequence: TGTGCCAGCAGGGGCCCGCGGAGCTCCTACGAGCAGTACTTC.